One T cell receptor beta chain is described in this entry. Assay: immunoSEQ multiplex PCR; the TCRdb copy retains only in-frame clones and omits some. Seen here are 95,000 to 110,000 clones, more than 85% observed once, and the top ten hold about 6.3%. The data derive from a study of blood T cell repertoires in COVID-19. Between the trimmed V and J ends, which lost 0 bases and 4 bases, there was a span of 16 bases. The CDR3 covers 17 residues. The germline gives CDR1 LGHNA, CDR2 YSLEER. The chain links TRBV4-3 to TRBJ2-1, with D perhaps matching TRBD2 (6 bases). Material for sequencing was peripheral blood. This receptor was taken from a human donor in a cohort sampled during active COVID-19. The CDR3 reads CASSQELASGFYNEQFF. In nucleotides, the CDR3 is TGCGCCAGCAGCCAAGAACTTGCGAGCGGGTTTTACAATGAGCAGTTCTTC.